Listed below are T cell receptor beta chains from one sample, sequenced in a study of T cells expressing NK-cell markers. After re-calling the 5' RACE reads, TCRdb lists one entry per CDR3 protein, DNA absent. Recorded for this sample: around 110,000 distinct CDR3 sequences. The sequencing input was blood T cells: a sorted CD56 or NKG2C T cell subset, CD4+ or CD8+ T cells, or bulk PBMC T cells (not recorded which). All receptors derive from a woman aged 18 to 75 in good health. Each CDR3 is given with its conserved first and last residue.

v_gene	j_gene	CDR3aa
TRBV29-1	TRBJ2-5	CSVEFLTQETQYF
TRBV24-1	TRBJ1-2	CATSDRRTGGYTF
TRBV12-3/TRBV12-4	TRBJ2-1	CASSGSTAYNEQFF
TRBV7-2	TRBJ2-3	CASSPRTTSTDTQYF
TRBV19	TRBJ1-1	CASRGTLNTEAFF
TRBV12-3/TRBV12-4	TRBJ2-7	CASSSTGGRSSYEQYF
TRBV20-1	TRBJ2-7	CSAEGTVFYEQYF
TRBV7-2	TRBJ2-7	CASSLWETYEQYF
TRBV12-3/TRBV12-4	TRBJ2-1	CASSLGLASNEQFF
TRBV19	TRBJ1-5	CASTYPSGESNQPQHF
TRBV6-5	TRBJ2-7	CASSYSLYKGEQYF
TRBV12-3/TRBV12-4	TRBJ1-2	CASIPSGQILDGYTF
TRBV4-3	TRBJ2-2	CASSQDRQGVTGELFF
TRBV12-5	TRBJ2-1	CASGFGGGYEQFF
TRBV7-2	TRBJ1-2	CASSRRDRGKGYTF
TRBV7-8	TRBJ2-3	CASSLRDLLTDTQYF
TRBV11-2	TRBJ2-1	CATLAGGRDEQFF
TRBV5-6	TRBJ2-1	CASSSDSAGSEQFF
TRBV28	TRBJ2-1	CASSLEAGSYNEQFF
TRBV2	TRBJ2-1	CASRGHRGTTSGRDNEQFF
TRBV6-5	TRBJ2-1	CASSLRGDYNEQFF
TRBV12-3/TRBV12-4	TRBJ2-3	CASSLGRVSTDTQYF
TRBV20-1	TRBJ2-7	CSAGSNLYEQYF
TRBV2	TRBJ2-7	CASAPGTNYEQYF
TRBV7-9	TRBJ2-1	CASAYTAGPFTEQFF
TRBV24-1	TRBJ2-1	CATSAMTSGEQFF
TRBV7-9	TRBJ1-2	CASSGDSRGYTF
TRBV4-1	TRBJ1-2	CASSLAQGGSGYTF
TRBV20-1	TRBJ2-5	CSALPWEGAEETQYF
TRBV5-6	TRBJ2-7	CASSLGSGAYEQYF
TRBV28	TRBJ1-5	CASSSTGEHQPQHF
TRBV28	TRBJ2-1	CASSLWVGTASASNEQFF
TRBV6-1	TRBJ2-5	CASSPRGAIQETQYF
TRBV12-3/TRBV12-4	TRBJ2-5	CASSFASDRRAPEETQYF
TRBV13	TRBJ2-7	CASSLRSSTYEQYF
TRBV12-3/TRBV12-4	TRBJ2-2	CAGGNTGELFF
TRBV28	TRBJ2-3	CASRAPSDTQYF
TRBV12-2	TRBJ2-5	CASRFLQRNETQYF
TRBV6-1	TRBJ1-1	CASSPRGLGALNTEAFF
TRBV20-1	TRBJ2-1	CSASRGSYNEQFF
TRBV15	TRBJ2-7	CATSRATSPAYEQYF
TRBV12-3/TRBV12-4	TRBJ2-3	CASSFYRGGTDTQYF
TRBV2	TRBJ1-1	CASTPGEGVAEAFF
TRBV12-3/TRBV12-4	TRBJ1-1	CASSLSEHPNTEAFF
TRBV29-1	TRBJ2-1	CSVEVGLAGGSSYNEQFF
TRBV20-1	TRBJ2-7	CSGVTSDYEQYF
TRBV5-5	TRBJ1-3	CASSLEGLLNSGNTIYF
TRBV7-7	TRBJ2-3	CASSPTSGVSDTQYF